This T cell receptor beta chain was obtained from a study of blood T cell repertoires in COVID-19. Study-level information: PBMCs, B-cell-depleted T cells, or T cells were the source of the cDNA or gDNA that made up the material.

CDR1 SGHTA and CDR2 FQGTGA come from the germline V gene. The germline V and J ends were trimmed by 1 base and 2 bases, with 11 bases remaining between them. The CDR3 runs to 16 residues. Using immunoSEQ multiplex PCR, the repertoire was profiled, and TCRdb retains in-frame clones only, with some absent. Of roughly 420,000 clones listed, approximately 88% are singletons. This clone has only one observation. Sequenced material: PBMCs or T cells enriched from blood (not recorded which). The chain employs TRBV7-3 and TRBJ2-2, with no clear D. The clonotype originates from a woman in her thirties with acute COVID-19. CDR3 in DNA: TGTGCCAGCAGCTTAATCGCCAGTGCTAACACCGGGGAGCTGTTTTTT. Encoded protein: CASSLIASANTGELFF.